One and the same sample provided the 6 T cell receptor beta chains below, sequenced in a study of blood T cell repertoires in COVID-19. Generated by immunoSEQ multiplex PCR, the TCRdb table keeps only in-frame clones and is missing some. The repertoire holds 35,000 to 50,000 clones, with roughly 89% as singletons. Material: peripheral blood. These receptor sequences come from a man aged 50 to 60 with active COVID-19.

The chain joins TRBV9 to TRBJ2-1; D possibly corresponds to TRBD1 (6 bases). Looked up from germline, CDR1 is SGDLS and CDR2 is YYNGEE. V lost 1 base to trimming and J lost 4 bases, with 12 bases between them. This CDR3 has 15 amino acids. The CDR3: CASSVRDILYNEQFF. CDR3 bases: TGTGCCAGCAGCGTACGGGACATACTGTACAATGAGCAGTTCTTC.

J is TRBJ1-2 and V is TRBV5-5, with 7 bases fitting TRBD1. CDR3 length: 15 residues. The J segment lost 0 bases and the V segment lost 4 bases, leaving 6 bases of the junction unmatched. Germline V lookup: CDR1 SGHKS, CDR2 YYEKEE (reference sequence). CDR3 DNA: TGTGCCAGCAGCCTCGACAGGGCTACTAACTATGGCTACACCTTC. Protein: CASSLDRATNYGYTF.

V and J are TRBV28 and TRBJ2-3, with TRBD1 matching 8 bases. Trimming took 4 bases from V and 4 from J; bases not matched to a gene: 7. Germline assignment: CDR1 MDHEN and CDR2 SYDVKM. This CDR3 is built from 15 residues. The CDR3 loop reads CASSSTAQGADTQYF. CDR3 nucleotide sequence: TGTGCCAGCAGTTCGACAGCACAGGGGGCAGATACGCAGTATTTT.

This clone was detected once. This CDR3 reads CASSRRGREDGYTF. CDR3 in DNA: TGTGCCAGCAGCCGCCGCGGGAGGGAGGATGGCTACACCTTC. The rearrangement joins TRBV7-8 to TRBJ1-2; D is uncertain. The CDR3 sequence is 14 residues long. V was pared by 5 bases and J by 6 bases, with 16 bases between. The germline CDR1 and CDR2 sequences are SGHVS and FQNEAQ.

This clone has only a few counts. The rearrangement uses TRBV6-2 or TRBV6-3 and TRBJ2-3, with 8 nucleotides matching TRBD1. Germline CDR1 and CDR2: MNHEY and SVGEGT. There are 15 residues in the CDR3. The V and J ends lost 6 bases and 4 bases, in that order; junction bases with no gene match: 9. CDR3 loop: CASSVGTGVSDTQYF. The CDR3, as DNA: TGTGCCAGCAGCGTGGGGACAGGTGTTTCAGATACGCAGTATTTT.

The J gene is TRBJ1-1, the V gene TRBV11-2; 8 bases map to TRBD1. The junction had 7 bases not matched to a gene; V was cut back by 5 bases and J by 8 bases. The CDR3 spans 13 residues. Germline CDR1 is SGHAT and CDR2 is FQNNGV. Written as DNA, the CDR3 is TGTGCCAGCAGCCAAGGACAGGGAGAAGAAGCTTTCTTT. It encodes CASSQGQGEEAFF.